The clone carrying this T cell receptor beta chain turned up a few times. What it binds is unknown. These data are taken from a study of cytomegalovirus exposure and HLA in healthy donors. Study-level results: It was reportedly the case that the classifier diagnosed cytomegalovirus status with high specificity and sensitivity. Overall, roughly 170 TCR beta chains were annotated as cytomegalovirus-associated. CMV antigen specificity of a few CMV-associated chains was confirmed in vitro.

Germline lookup yields CDR1 SGHAT and CDR2 FQDESV (reference sequence). This CDR3 region has 17 residues. Trimming removed 1 base from V and 2 bases from J; junction bases left unmatched: 11. TCRdb keeps only in-frame clones here, not all; method: immunoSEQ multiplex PCR. The sample consists of 95,000 to 150,000 clones, roughly 95% of them appearing once. Material: PBMCs. This TCR derives from a man younger than 35 in good health and CMV-seronegative. This chain connects TRBV11-1 to TRBJ2-7; TRBD2 matches at 7 bases. The CDR3 here is CASSLGMRGREAYEQYF. DNA of the CDR3: TGTGCCAGCAGCTTAGGAATGCGAGGGAGGGAAGCCTACGAGCAGTACTTC.